The 5 T cell receptor beta chains below all came from one sample that was sequenced in a study of cytomegalovirus exposure and HLA in healthy donors (dated by TCRdb to 2016 to 2017). Library preparation was by the immunoSEQ multiplex PCR assay. The source is immuneACCESS, and TCRdb retained only in-frame sequences with V and J called. Part of the clones is not carried over; for the studies checked, unresolved V genes explain less than half of this, and the remainder is unexplained. The sample data list roughly 310,000 clones, and approximately 91% of these were observed just once. The ten largest account for more than 0.95% of the sample. Sequenced input: PBMCs. These receptors were collected from a man younger than 40 in good health and CMV-seronegative.

The chain joins TRBV4-3 to TRBJ2-7; D might be TRBD2 (5 bases). The CDR3 contains 15 residues. V was cut by 0 bases and J by 2 bases, with 11 bases left in between. In germline, CDR1 is LGHNA, CDR2 YSLEER. The CDR3 nucleotides read TGCGCCAGCAGCCAAGATCCCCGGGAACCCTACGAGCAGTACTTC. Translated: CASSQDPREPYEQYF.

Notes on this clone: Other DNA sequences in this specimen translate into the identical CDR3. The V and J genes are TRBV18 and TRBJ1-3; D possibly corresponds to TRBD1 (5 bases). This CDR3 has 14 amino acids. Germline V lookup: CDR1 KGHSH, CDR2 LQKENI. The V end lost 3 bases, the J end lost 0 bases, and 6 bases lay between the germline ends. CDR3 protein: CASSPQGSGNTIYF. The CDR3 region has the DNA TGTGCCAGCTCACCCCAGGGCTCTGGAAACACCATATATTTT.

The V and J genes are TRBV7-6 and TRBJ1-4; D is ambiguous. The CDR3 covers 16 residues. The V end lost 1 base, the J end lost 2 bases, and 11 bases lay between the germline ends. Germline V gives CDR1 SGHVS, CDR2 FNYEAQ. CDR3 sequence reads: CASSLERGITNEKLFF. The CDR3 nucleotides read TGTGCCAGCAGCTTAGAGCGCGGGATTACTAATGAAAAACTGTTTTTT.

The chain employs TRBV7-9 and TRBJ2-7, with 14 bases identical to TRBD2. The CDR3 sequence is 16 residues long. Germline CDR1 and CDR2: SEHNR and FQNEAQ (reference sequence). Trimming removed 5 bases from V and 1 base from J; junction bases left unmatched: 4. For the CDR3, the DNA is TGTGCCAGCAGCGGAGGACTAGCGGGGGGTTCCTACGAGCAGTACTTC. Protein: CASSGGLAGGSYEQYF.

The chain uses TRBV4-1 and TRBJ2-1, with a weak D call TRBD2 (5 bases). V gave up 8 bases and J gave up 2 bases, with 13 bases separating them. Germline V gene lookup returns CDR1 MGHRA and CDR2 YSYEKL. CDR3 length: 14 residues. The CDR3 DNA reads as TGCGCCAGCTCATGGAGCGGAGCCTACAATGAGCAGTTCTTC. This translates into CASSWSGAYNEQFF.